This TCR beta chain comes out of a study of HIV-infected patients and healthy controls. The repertoire came from unfractionated whole blood and reflected all unsorted peripheral T cells. This clonotype has at least ten counts. 500 ng RNA was reverse transcribed with alpha and beta constant-region primers. Alpha and beta chain libraries were made separately by chain-specific third strand synthesis with multiplexing indices. TCRdb used MiXCR to reprocess the 5' RACE reads, holding one entry per CDR3 protein. The table records about 6,400 distinct CDR3 sequences, approximately 11% of them present only once. The CDR3 totals 13 residues. The germline V and J ends were trimmed by 5 bases and 2 bases, with 9 bases remaining between them.

V is TRBV12-3 or TRBV12-4 and J is TRBJ1-1; perhaps TRBD1 as D (5 bases). This TCR was recovered from an adult with HIV infection. The specimen comprised blood, sampled before antiretroviral therapy. CDR3 protein: CASSAGGNTEAFF. The CDR3 DNA reads as TGTGCCAGCAGTGCGGGGGGAAACACTGAAGCTTTCTTT.